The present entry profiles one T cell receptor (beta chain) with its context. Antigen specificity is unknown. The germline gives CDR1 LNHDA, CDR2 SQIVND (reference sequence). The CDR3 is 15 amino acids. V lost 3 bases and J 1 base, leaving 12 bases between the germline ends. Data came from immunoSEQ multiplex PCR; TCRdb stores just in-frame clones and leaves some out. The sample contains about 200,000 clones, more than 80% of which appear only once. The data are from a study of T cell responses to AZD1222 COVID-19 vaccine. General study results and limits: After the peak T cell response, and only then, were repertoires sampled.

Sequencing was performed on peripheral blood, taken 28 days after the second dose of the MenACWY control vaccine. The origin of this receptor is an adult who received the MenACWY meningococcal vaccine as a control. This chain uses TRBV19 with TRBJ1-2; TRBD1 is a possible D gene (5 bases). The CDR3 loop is CASSIPRTINYGYTF. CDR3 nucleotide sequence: TGTGCCAGTAGTATCCCTAGGACAATTAACTATGGCTACACCTTC.